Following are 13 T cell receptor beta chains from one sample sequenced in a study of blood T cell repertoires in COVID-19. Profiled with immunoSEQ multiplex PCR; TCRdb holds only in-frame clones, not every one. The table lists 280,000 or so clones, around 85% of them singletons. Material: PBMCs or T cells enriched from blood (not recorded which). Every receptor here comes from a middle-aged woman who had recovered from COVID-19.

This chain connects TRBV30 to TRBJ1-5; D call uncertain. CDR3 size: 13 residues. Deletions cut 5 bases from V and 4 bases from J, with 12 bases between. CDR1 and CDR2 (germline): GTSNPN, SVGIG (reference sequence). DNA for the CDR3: TGTGCCTGGGACCTCGGACTAAATCAGCCCCAGCATTTT. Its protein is CAWDLGLNQPQHF.

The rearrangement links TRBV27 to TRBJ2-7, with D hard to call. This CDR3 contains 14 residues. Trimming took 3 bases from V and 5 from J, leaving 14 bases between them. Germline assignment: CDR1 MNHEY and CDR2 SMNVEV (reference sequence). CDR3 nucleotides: TGTGCCAGCAGTTTGGCGGTGGGTCTAGACGAGCAGTACTTC. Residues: CASSLAVGLDEQYF.

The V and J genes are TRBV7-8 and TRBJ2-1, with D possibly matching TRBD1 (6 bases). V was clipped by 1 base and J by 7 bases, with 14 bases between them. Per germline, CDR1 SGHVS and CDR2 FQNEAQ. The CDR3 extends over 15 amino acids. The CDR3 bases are TGTGCCAGCAGCTTAGAGGGGGAGAACCGGAATGAGCAGTTCTTC. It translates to CASSLEGENRNEQFF.

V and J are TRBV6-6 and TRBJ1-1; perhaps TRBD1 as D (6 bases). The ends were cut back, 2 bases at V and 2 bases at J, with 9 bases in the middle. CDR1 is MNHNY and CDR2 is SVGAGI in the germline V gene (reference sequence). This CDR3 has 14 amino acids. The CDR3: CASSYPQGNTEAFF. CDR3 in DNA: TGTGCCAGCAGTTACCCACAGGGTAACACTGAAGCTTTCTTT.

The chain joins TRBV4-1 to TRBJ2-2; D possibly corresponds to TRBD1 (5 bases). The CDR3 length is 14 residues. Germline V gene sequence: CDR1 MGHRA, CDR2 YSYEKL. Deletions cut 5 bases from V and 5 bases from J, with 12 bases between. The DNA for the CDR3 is TGCGCCAGCAGCACGCGAGCAGGGACCGGGGAGCTGTTTTTT. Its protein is CASSTRAGTGELFF.

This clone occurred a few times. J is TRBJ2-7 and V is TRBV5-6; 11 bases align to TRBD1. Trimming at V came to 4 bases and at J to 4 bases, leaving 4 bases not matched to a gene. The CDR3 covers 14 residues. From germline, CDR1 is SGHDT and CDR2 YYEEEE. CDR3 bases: TGTGCCAGCAGCCGTCGGGACAGGGGGTACGAGCAGTACTTC. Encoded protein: CASSRRDRGYEQYF.

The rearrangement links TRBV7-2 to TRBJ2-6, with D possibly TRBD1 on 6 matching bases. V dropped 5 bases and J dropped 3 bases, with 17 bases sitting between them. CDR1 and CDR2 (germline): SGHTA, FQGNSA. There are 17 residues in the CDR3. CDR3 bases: TGTGCCAGCAGCCCACGGCCTCAGGGGTATGGGGCCAACGTCCTGACTTTC. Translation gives CASSPRPQGYGANVLTF. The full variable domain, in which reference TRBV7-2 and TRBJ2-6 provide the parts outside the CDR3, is GAGVSQSPSNKVTEKGKDVELRCDPISGHTALYWYRQSLGQGLEFLIYFQGNSAPDKSGLPSDRFSAERTGGSVSTLTIQRTQQEDSAVYLCASSPRPQGYGANVLTFGAGSRLTVL.

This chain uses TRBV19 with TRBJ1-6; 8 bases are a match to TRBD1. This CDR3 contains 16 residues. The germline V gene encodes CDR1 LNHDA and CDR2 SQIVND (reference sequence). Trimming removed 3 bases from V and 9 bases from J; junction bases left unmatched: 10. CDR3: CASSIGTRGPRSPLHF. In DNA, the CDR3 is TGTGCCAGTAGTATTGGTACCAGGGGGCCGCGTTCACCCCTCCACTTT.

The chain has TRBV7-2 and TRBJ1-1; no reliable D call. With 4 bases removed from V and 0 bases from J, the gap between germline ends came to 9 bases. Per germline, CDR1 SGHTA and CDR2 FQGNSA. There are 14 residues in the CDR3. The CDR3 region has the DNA TGTGCCAGCAGCTCCAGTGATATGAACACTGAAGCTTTCTTT. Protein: CASSSSDMNTEAFF.

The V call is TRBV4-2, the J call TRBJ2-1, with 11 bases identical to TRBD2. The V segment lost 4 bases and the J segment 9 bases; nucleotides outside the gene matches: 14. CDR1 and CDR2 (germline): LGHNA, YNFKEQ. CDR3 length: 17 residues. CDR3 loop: CASSLNSGLAVGSEQFF. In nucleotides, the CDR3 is TGTGCCAGCAGCCTTAATTCGGGACTAGCGGTAGGAAGTGAGCAGTTCTTC.

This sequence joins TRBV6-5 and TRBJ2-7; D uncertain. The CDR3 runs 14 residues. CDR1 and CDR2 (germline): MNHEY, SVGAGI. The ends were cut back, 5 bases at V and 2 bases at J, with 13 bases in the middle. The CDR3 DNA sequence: TGTGCCAGCAGTCAGATTCAGATCACCTACGAGCAGTACTTC. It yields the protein CASSQIQITYEQYF.

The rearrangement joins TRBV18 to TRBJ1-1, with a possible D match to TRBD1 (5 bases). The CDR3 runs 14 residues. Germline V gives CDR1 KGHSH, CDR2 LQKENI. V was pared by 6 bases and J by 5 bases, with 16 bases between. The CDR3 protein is CASSPQGFNTEAFF. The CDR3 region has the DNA TGTGCCAGCTCTCCCCAGGGTTTCAATACTGAAGCTTTCTTT.

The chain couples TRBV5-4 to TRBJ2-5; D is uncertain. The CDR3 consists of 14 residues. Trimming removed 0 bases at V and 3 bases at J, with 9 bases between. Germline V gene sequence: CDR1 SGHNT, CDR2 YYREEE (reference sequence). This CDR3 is CASSLGGSEETQYF. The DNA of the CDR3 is TGTGCCAGCAGCTTGGGAGGCTCCGAAGAGACCCAGTACTTC.